The 24 T cell receptor beta chains listed next were all sequenced from one sample in a study of cytomegalovirus exposure and HLA in healthy donors. Generated by immunoSEQ multiplex PCR, the TCRdb table keeps only in-frame clones and is missing some. This repertoire shows about 180,000 clones, about 86% found once; its top ten account for roughly 1.4%. The sample was PBMCs. These receptors were obtained from a woman aged 25 to 39 in good health and CMV-seronegative.

The CDR3 here is CASSERTGWNQPQHF. CDR3 nucleotides: TGTGCCAGTAGTGAACGGACAGGGTGGAATCAGCCCCAGCATTTT. The chain is built from TRBV19 and TRBJ1-5; 8 bases agree with TRBD1. CDR1 and CDR2 (germline): LNHDA, SQIVND (reference sequence). V lost 5 bases to trimming and J lost 4 bases; unmatched junction nucleotides: 7. The CDR3 has 15 residues.

J is TRBJ1-1 and V is TRBV5-1; 9 bases match TRBD1. The CDR3 extends over 15 amino acids. V lost 4 bases to trimming and J lost 7 bases; unmatched junction nucleotides: 11. From germline, CDR1 is SGHRS and CDR2 YFSETQ. CDR3 in amino acids: CASSIPGQGPLEAFF. In DNA, the CDR3 is TGCGCCAGCAGCATTCCGGGACAGGGCCCTCTTGAAGCTTTCTTT.

The chain recombines TRBV27 with TRBJ2-1, with TRBD1 as a possible D gene (5 bases). V was pared by 3 bases and J by 0 bases, with 12 bases between. This CDR3 spans 16 amino acids. CDR1 and CDR2 (germline): MNHEY, SMNVEV (reference sequence). CDR3 nucleotide sequence: TGTGCCAGCAGTTTTCAGGGTCTGAGCTCCTACAATGAGCAGTTCTTC. This codes for CASSFQGLSSYNEQFF.

This chain joins TRBV12-5 and TRBJ1-1; D may be TRBD1 (5 bases). With 0 bases removed from V and 4 bases from J, the gap between germline ends came to 15 bases. The germline CDR1 and CDR2 sequences are LGHNT and FRNRAP. This CDR3 comprises 16 residues. The CDR3 DNA is TGTGCTAGTGGTTTGGTTTCAGGGAAGGAGGGCACTGAAGCTTTCTTT. Translated: CASGLVSGKEGTEAFF.

The table lists this clone with a count of one. The genes are TRBV13 and TRBJ2-7, with D possibly being TRBD2 (6 bases). The germline V gene encodes CDR1 PRHDT and CDR2 FYEKMQ (reference sequence). The CDR3 sequence is 13 residues long. Trimming removed 6 bases at V and 7 bases at J, with 16 bases between. CDR3 nucleotides: TGTGCCAGCAGTGTAGGAGCAGGGAGGGAGCAGTACTTC. Residues: CASSVGAGREQYF.

In this sample, this clone turned up once. The rearrangement links TRBV29-1 to TRBJ1-3, with TRBD1 as a possible D gene (6 bases). Germline V gives CDR1 SQVTM, CDR2 ANQGSEA. V lost 1 base and J lost 5, with 9 bases in between. The length of the CDR3 is 13 residues. The DNA of the CDR3 is TGCAGCGTTGAAGCAGGGGAGAGAAACACCATATATTTT. This codes for CSVEAGERNTIYF.

This clone has a single count. The chain is built from TRBV5-1 and TRBJ2-3, with D possibly being TRBD1 (6 bases). CDR1 SGHRS and CDR2 YFSETQ come from the germline V gene. V lost 0 bases and J lost 2, with 13 bases in between. This CDR3 has 16 residues. Here the CDR3 DNA reads TGCGCCAGCAGCTTGGCCAACACAGGGCTCACAGATACGCAGTATTTT. Translated: CASSLANTGLTDTQYF.

V usage is TRBV5-1 and J usage is TRBJ1-2; maybe TRBD1 (5 bases). This CDR3 spans 13 amino acids. V lost 4 bases, J lost 2 bases, and 9 bases lay in between. CDR1 is SGHRS, CDR2 YFSETQ, per germline. This CDR3 reads CASSPDTNYGYTF. The CDR3 DNA reads TGCGCCAGCAGCCCGGACACGAACTATGGCTACACCTTC.

The chain combines TRBV7-2 with TRBJ2-5, with D perhaps TRBD1 (6 bases). The V gene lost 5 bases and the J gene lost 0 bases, with 19 bases spanning the gap. This CDR3 is built from 17 residues. The germline V gene encodes CDR1 SGHTA and CDR2 FQGNSA. CDR3 in DNA: TGTGCCAGCAGCCTATGGGGGTCTCGGGACAACCAAGAGACCCAGTACTTC. Translating gives CASSLWGSRDNQETQYF.

This chain connects TRBV11-3 to TRBJ1-1; a possible D gene is TRBD1 (6 bases). Germline CDR1 SGHNT, CDR2 YENEEA. The V end lost 8 bases, the J end lost 4 bases, and 17 bases lay between the germline ends. This CDR3 has 14 residues. The CDR3 nucleotides read TGTGCCAGCCAAGCGGGGGGGCCGGGCACTGAAGCTTTCTTT. It specifies CASQAGGPGTEAFF.

The CDR3 sequence is CASSLGGVDGNTIYF. CDR3 sequence (DNA): TGTGCCAGCAGCTTAGGAGGTGTAGACGGAAACACCATATATTTT. J is TRBJ1-3 and V is TRBV11-3; D not resolved. Trimming removed 1 base at V and 4 bases at J, with 11 bases between. Germline assignment: CDR1 SGHNT and CDR2 YENEEA. The CDR3 totals 15 residues.

The chain combines TRBV7-6 with TRBJ2-1; D unresolved. The V gene's germline CDR1 is SGHVS and CDR2 FNYEAQ. Trimming took 2 bases from V and 0 from J, leaving 14 bases between them. The CDR3 covers 17 residues. CDR3 protein: CASSLFPGASSYNEQFF. The CDR3 DNA follows: TGTGCCAGCAGCTTATTTCCCGGAGCGAGCTCCTACAATGAGCAGTTCTTC.

The rearrangement joins TRBV5-1 to TRBJ1-3, with D tentatively TRBD1 (5 bases). The V gene's germline CDR1 is SGHRS and CDR2 YFSETQ. The CDR3 length is 15 residues. V was clipped by 5 bases and J by 3 bases, with 15 bases between them. Written as DNA, the CDR3 is TGCGCCAGCAGACCCGCTGGGGGAGGTGGAAACACCATATATTTT. Encoded protein: CASRPAGGGGNTIYF.

The J gene is TRBJ1-2, the V gene TRBV5-1, with a tentative D call TRBD1 (6 bases). V lost 4 bases to trimming and J lost 6 bases, with 16 bases between them. There are 14 residues in the CDR3. Germline CDR1 is SGHRS and CDR2 is YFSETQ. In DNA, the CDR3 is TGCGCCAGCAGCCCAGGCCGGGGGGCCGATGGCTACACCTTC. Encoded protein: CASSPGRGADGYTF.

This clone was picked up a small number of times. This chain links TRBV15 with TRBJ1-6; D gene ambiguous. There are 13 residues in the CDR3. The ends were cut back, 3 bases at V and 10 bases at J, with 10 bases in the middle. Germline V gene data show CDR1 as LNHNV and CDR2 as YYDKDF (reference sequence). CDR3 amino acids: CATSSLSRSPLHF. CDR3 DNA: TGTGCCACCAGCAGCCTGTCACGGTCACCCCTCCACTTT.

The chain is built from TRBV5-6 and TRBJ2-3; possible D gene TRBD1, 6 bases. V was cut by 4 bases and J by 2 bases, with 14 bases left in between. Germline V lookup: CDR1 SGHDT, CDR2 YYEEEE. The CDR3 length is 15 residues. The CDR3 sequence: CASSAPGHYTDTQYF. The CDR3 coding sequence is TGTGCCAGCAGCGCACCGGGACACTACACAGATACGCAGTATTTT.

J is TRBJ2-3 and V is TRBV5-1, with 7 positions matching TRBD2. The V gene's germline CDR1 is SGHRS and CDR2 YFSETQ. There are 16 residues in the CDR3. Trimming at V came to 4 bases and at J to 0 bases, leaving 8 bases not matched to a gene. CDR3 residues: CASSPSWRGSTDTQYF. CDR3 nucleotide sequence: TGCGCCAGCAGCCCGAGTTGGCGGGGGAGCACAGATACGCAGTATTTT.

This chain joins TRBV6-4 and TRBJ2-1; 9 bases map to TRBD2. CDR3 length: 15 amino acids. The germline CDR1 and CDR2 sequences are MRHNA and SNTAGT. The V gene end was trimmed by 4 bases and the J gene end by 6 bases; junction bases not matched to a gene: 7. The CDR3 protein is CASSGGVSGGNEQFF. In nucleotides, the CDR3 is TGTGCCAGCAGTGGAGGCGTTAGCGGGGGCAATGAGCAGTTCTTC.

As for this clone: In this CDR3 the conserved last residue, phenylalanine or tryptophan, is missing, so a read error is likely. The DNA is left out, because the CDR3 cannot be placed on it with certainty; the CDR3 is given as TCRdb lists it. The chain combines TRBV23-1 with TRBJ1-4; the table's TRBD1 call for D was not verified on the DNA. TRBV23-1 falls under the ORF class, with uncertain function. The CDR3 length is 11 residues, termini included. CDR3 sequence reads: CASSIPPLTSI.

The chain employs TRBV5-4 and TRBJ2-7, with D uncertain. CDR1 is SGHNT and CDR2 is YYREEE in the germline V gene (reference sequence). The ends were cut back, 4 bases at V and 0 bases at J, with 20 bases in the middle. The CDR3 spans 17 residues. The CDR3 here is CASSLKNTARSSYEQYF. The DNA of the CDR3 is TGTGCCAGCAGCCTAAAAAACACGGCAAGGAGCTCCTACGAGCAGTACTTC.

The rearrangement links TRBV6-1 to TRBJ1-5, with TRBD1 matching 10 bases. This CDR3 is 14 amino acids long. Germline loops: CDR1 MNHNS, CDR2 SASEGT. Trimming removed 6 bases from V and 4 bases from J; junction bases left unmatched: 3. CDR3 residues: CASSPGQGNQPQHF. CDR3 bases: TGTGCCAGCAGCCCGGGACAGGGGAATCAGCCCCAGCATTTT.

The chain employs TRBV14 and TRBJ2-7; a possible D gene is TRBD1 (8 bases). Germline CDR1 is SGHDN and CDR2 is FVKESK. V lost 4 bases and J 5 bases, leaving 15 bases between the germline ends. The CDR3 has 14 amino acids. Here the CDR3 reads CASSRSGTGNEQYF. The CDR3 bases are TGTGCCAGCAGCCGAAGCGGGACAGGCAACGAGCAGTACTTC.

The chain uses TRBV10-1 and TRBJ1-1; the D gene is possibly TRBD1 (6 bases). Per the germline V gene, CDR1 is WNHNN and CDR2 is SYGVQD (reference sequence). The CDR3 has 12 amino acids. V was cut by 6 bases and J by 6 bases, with 11 bases left in between. The chain's CDR3 is CASRVTGPEAFF. CDR3 in DNA: TGCGCCAGCAGGGTAACAGGGCCTGAAGCTTTCTTT.

This rearrangement joins TRBV5-4 to TRBJ1-2, with D uncertain. V was pared by 4 bases and J by 8 bases, with 21 bases between. This CDR3 is built from 15 residues. The germline CDR1 and CDR2 sequences are SGHNT and YYREEE (reference sequence). The CDR3 bases are TGTGCCAGCAGCCCCCTCCCGGGGATCTCGGGAGGCTACACCTTC. It translates to CASSPLPGISGGYTF.